Presented here are 27 T cell receptor beta chains from one specimen sequenced in a study of T-cell memory formation after mild COVID-19 (TCRdb year 2021). Library prep was done by 5' RACE. TCRdb names Illumina NovaSeq 6000 as the instrument used. TCRdb took the public reads, trimmed them with fastp at Q25, ran MiXCR for clone calling and kept in-frame beta chains. Rows are combined by CDR3 protein, so each entry shows the most common genes and DNA. The sample table shows some 440,000 distinct CDR3 sequences, and around 27% are seen once. The ten largest clones take up around 12% of the sample. The material sequenced was PBMCs or a T cell subset sorted from them (not recorded which). Receptor source: an adult woman who had mild COVID-19 (a few samples of this study predate the infection). The sample titles of this study are shuffled in the database, so cell type and time point are left out; the donor was told from shared clones.

This clonotype was found a few times. The gene calls are TRBV6-6 and TRBJ2-1; no firm D call. CDR1 MNHNY and CDR2 SVGAGI come from the germline V gene (reference sequence). Trimming took 0 bases from V and 7 from J, leaving 16 bases between them. The CDR3 covers 16 residues. CDR3 in amino acids: CASSYSRQDRRNEQFF. The DNA of the CDR3 is TGTGCCAGCAGTTACTCTCGGCAAGACCGTAGAAATGAGCAGTTCTTC.

The rearrangement joins TRBV29-1 to TRBJ2-1; TRBD1 agrees at 7 bases. The CDR3 is 13 amino acids. The V segment lost 4 bases and the J segment 12 bases; nucleotides outside the gene matches: 12. In germline, CDR1 is SQVTM, CDR2 ANQGSEA. The CDR3 spells CSVGGGVDIGQFF. Written as DNA, the CDR3 is TGCAGCGTTGGAGGGGGCGTAGATATAGGGCAGTTCTTC.

This clonotype was seen more than once but under ten times. The chain employs TRBV9 and TRBJ2-3; D is uncertain. The germline V gene has CDR1 SGDLS and CDR2 YYNGEE. The CDR3 covers 14 residues. V lost 1 base to trimming and J lost 5 bases, with 11 bases between them. The DNA of the CDR3 is TGTGCCAGCAGCGTAAGGCCAGCAGAAGATACGCAGTATTTT. Its translation: CASSVRPAEDTQYF.

This clonotype was counted between two and nine times. This chain connects TRBV7-2 to TRBJ2-7, with 11 positions matching TRBD1. The junction had 3 bases not matched to a gene; V was cut back by 1 base and J by 4 bases. Per germline, CDR1 SGHTA and CDR2 FQGNSA. The CDR3 consists of 15 residues. The CDR3 region is CASSLVGQGVYEQYF. CDR3 coding DNA: TGTGCCAGCAGCTTAGTGGGACAGGGGGTGTACGAGCAGTACTTC.

The chain uses TRBV18 and TRBJ1-1; D might be TRBD1 (5 bases). In germline, CDR1 is KGHSH, CDR2 LQKENI. V was pared by 0 bases and J by 5 bases, with 13 bases between. This CDR3 contains 15 residues. This CDR3 is CASSPPGGGYTEAFF. In DNA form, the CDR3 reads TGTGCCAGCTCACCACCGGGGGGGGGATATACTGAAGCTTTCTTT.

This rearrangement joins TRBV6-5 to TRBJ2-4; D may correspond to TRBD1 or TRBD2 (5 bases each). Germline assignment: CDR1 MNHEY and CDR2 SVGAGI. Trimming left V 6 bases short and J 3 bases short, with 18 bases between. The CDR3 extends over 16 amino acids. CDR3: CASSPRVFGVKNIQYF. The CDR3 DNA reads as TGTGCCAGCAGCCCCAGGGTTTTCGGGGTCAAAAACATTCAGTACTTC.

V usage is TRBV7-8 and J usage is TRBJ2-5, with TRBD1 as a possible D gene (5 bases). The ends were cut back, 1 base at V and 2 bases at J, with 11 bases in the middle. The germline V gene has CDR1 SGHVS and CDR2 FQNEAQ. The CDR3 runs to 15 residues. CDR3: CASSLVGAVQETQYF. CDR3 sequence (DNA): TGTGCCAGCAGCTTAGTTGGGGCCGTACAAGAGACCCAGTACTTC.

This clonotype has a handful of counts. This chain links TRBV30 with TRBJ2-7, with 8 bases aligning to TRBD1. V shed 0 bases, J shed 4 bases, and the junction held 8 bases outside the gene matches. Germline CDR1 GTSNPN, CDR2 SVGIG (reference sequence). CDR3 size: 15 residues. CDR3 in DNA: TGTGCCTGGAGTGTACCTCGAAGGACAGGGTACGAGCAGTACTTC. Translation: CAWSVPRRTGYEQYF. The full variable domain, its missing parts supplied by reference TRBV30 and TRBJ2-7, is SQTIHQWPATLVQPVGSPLSLECTVEGTSNPNLYWYRQAAGRGLQLLFYSVGIGQISSEVPQNLSASRPQDRQFILSSKKLLLSDSGFYLCAWSVPRRTGYEQYFGPGTRLTVT.

This chain uses TRBV2 with TRBJ2-1; possible D gene TRBD1, 5 bases. CDR1 and CDR2 (germline): SNHLY, FYNNEI. The CDR3 covers 13 residues. V was clipped by 4 bases and J by 9 bases, with 13 bases between them. CDR3 sequence: CASSGVRASEQFF. The CDR3 bases are TGTGCCAGCAGTGGGGTCAGGGCCAGTGAGCAGTTCTTC.

The rearrangement joins TRBV5-5 to TRBJ2-7; D may match TRBD1 or TRBD2 (6 bases each). Germline CDR1 reads SGHKS; CDR2 reads YYEKEE (reference sequence). Trimming left V 4 bases short and J 4 bases short, with 18 bases between. This CDR3 region has 15 residues. CDR3 loop: CASSTSQGRHYEQYF. CDR3 sequence (DNA): TGTGCCAGCAGCACTAGCCAGGGGCGCCATTACGAGCAGTACTTC.

This clonotype was recorded at least ten times. The chain employs TRBV27 and TRBJ2-7; tentative D call: TRBD1 (6 bases). The CDR3 is 15 amino acids. Trimming removed 5 bases at V and 0 bases at J, with 14 bases between. Germline assignment: CDR1 MNHEY and CDR2 SMNVEV (reference sequence). Here the CDR3 DNA reads TGTGCCAGCAGTAGGACAGCTCAAAGCTCCTACGAGCAGTACTTC. Amino acid sequence: CASSRTAQSSYEQYF.

This clonotype was observed a handful of times. The chain links TRBV7-2 to TRBJ2-5; 7 positions match TRBD2. Germline-derived CDR1 and CDR2 are SGHTA and FQGNSA. The CDR3 runs 15 residues. Unmatched junction bases numbered 10, after V lost 5 bases and J lost 4 bases. CDR3 sequence: CASSPSGTMGETQYF. CDR3 coding DNA: TGTGCCAGCAGCCCTAGCGGAACAATGGGAGAGACCCAGTACTTC.

This clonotype turned up a few times. This chain connects TRBV20-1 to TRBJ2-7; 10 bases are a match to TRBD1. Germline-derived CDR1 and CDR2 are DFQATT and SNEGSKA (reference sequence). The length of the CDR3 is 13 residues. This chain's CDR3 is CSVRDRGPHEQYF. The CDR3 DNA reads as TGCAGCGTCCGGGACAGGGGTCCCCACGAGCAGTACTTC.

V usage is TRBV7-6 and J usage is TRBJ2-7; D may match TRBD1 or TRBD2 (6 bases each). Trimming cost V 5 bases and J 0 bases, with 20 bases left between them. Germline V gene data show CDR1 as SGHVS and CDR2 as FNYEAQ. CDR3 size: 17 residues. The CDR3 here is CASSTTERAGHSYEQYF. As DNA, the CDR3 is TGTGCCAGCAGCACTACTGAGCGGGCGGGACACTCCTACGAGCAGTACTTC.

This clonotype was counted between two and nine times. This chain uses TRBV4-3 with TRBJ2-3, with D possibly matching TRBD2 (6 bases). The V end lost 4 bases, the J end lost 0 bases, and 14 bases lay between the germline ends. CDR1 is LGHNA and CDR2 is YSLEER in the germline V gene. The CDR3 length is 16 residues. The CDR3 DNA follows: TGCGCCAGCAGCCCATGGGGCGGGGTTAGCACAGATACGCAGTATTTT. It yields the protein CASSPWGGVSTDTQYF.

This chain uses TRBV27 with TRBJ1-2; TRBD1 agrees at 7 bases. The CDR3 has 15 amino acids. The V gene end was trimmed by 5 bases and the J gene end by 0 bases; junction bases not matched to a gene: 6. Germline V lookup: CDR1 MNHEY, CDR2 SMNVEV (reference sequence). CDR3 sequence: CASSRRDSTNYGYTF. DNA of the CDR3: TGTGCCAGCAGTCGCCGGGACAGCACTAACTATGGCTACACCTTC.

The chain carries TRBV6-2 or TRBV6-3 and TRBJ1-1, with D possibly TRBD1 on 6 matching bases. The V gene's germline CDR1 is MNHEY and CDR2 SVGEGT. The CDR3 consists of 12 residues. V lost 8 bases and J 4 bases, leaving 11 bases between the germline ends. This CDR3 reads CASRGGLTEAFF. The CDR3 DNA sequence: TGTGCCAGCCGCGGGGGGCTCACTGAAGCTTTCTTT.

The chain joins TRBV6-1 to TRBJ1-5; TRBD1 is a possible D gene (6 bases). Trimming removed 2 bases at V and 5 bases at J, with 13 bases between. The germline V gene has CDR1 MNHNS and CDR2 SASEGT. CDR3 length: 15 amino acids. The CDR3 DNA reads TGTGCCAGCAGTGAATCGGGGACACGGGATCAGCCCCAGCATTTT. Translated: CASSESGTRDQPQHF.

This clonotype has a handful of counts. CDR3 bases: TGTGCCAGCAGTTCGCTGGGGACAGGGGGCTACGAGCAGTACTTC. Its protein is CASSSLGTGGYEQYF. This sequence joins TRBV12-3 or TRBV12-4 and TRBJ2-7; 11 bases align to TRBD1. The J segment lost 3 bases and the V segment lost 4 bases, leaving 5 bases of the junction unmatched. The CDR3 has 15 amino acids.

This clonotype has a handful of counts. The rearrangement uses TRBV7-9 and TRBJ1-2; possible D gene TRBD1, 6 bases. CDR1 is SEHNR and CDR2 is FQNEAQ in the germline V gene (reference sequence). This CDR3 region has 14 residues. The V gene lost 11 bases and the J gene lost 2 bases, with 18 bases spanning the gap. Written as DNA, the CDR3 is TGTGCCGTCCCTCCCCCAGGGGCGAACTATGGCTACACCTTC. Amino acids: CAVPPPGANYGYTF.

This clonotype was counted only a few times. The CDR3 DNA follows: TGTGCCAGCAGCCAATCTCGGGAGGGTTGGGAGCAGTACTTC. It is translated as CASSQSREGWEQYF. This rearrangement joins TRBV3-1 to TRBJ2-7; 8 bases are a match to TRBD2. In germline, CDR1 is LGHDT, CDR2 YNNKEL (reference sequence). The CDR3 runs to 14 residues. V shed 2 bases and J 7 bases; nucleotides not matched to a gene: 7.

The chain combines TRBV9 with TRBJ2-4; 15 bases agree with TRBD2. V lost 0 bases and J lost 0; bases outside the gene matches: 4. The CDR3 spans 19 residues. CDR1 and CDR2 (germline): SGDLS, YYNGEE. CDR3 nucleotides: TGTGCCAGCAGCGTAGAGGGACTAGCGGGAGGACTAGCCAAAAACATTCAGTACTTC. Its translation is CASSVEGLAGGLAKNIQYF. The complete variable domain, with remaining parts taken from reference TRBV9 and TRBJ2-4, reads DSGVTQTPKHLITATGQRVTLRCSPRSGDLSVYWYQQSLDQGLQFLIQYYNGEERAKGNILERFSAQQFPDLHSELNLSSLELGDSALYFCASSVEGLAGGLAKNIQYFGAGTRLSVL.

The sample holds a few counts of this clonotype. This chain joins TRBV20-1 and TRBJ1-2, with unresolved D. Trimming removed 4 bases at V and 6 bases at J, with 18 bases between. CDR3 length: 14 amino acids. The germline V gene encodes CDR1 DFQATT and CDR2 SNEGSKA (reference sequence). Here the CDR3 reads CSATRAGPRDGYTF. For the CDR3, the DNA is TGCAGTGCTACGCGGGCAGGTCCGAGAGATGGCTACACCTTC.

The J gene is TRBJ2-1, the V gene TRBV15; D not resolved. This CDR3 has 13 residues. V was shortened by 1 base and J by 6 bases, with 7 bases between the two germline ends. Germline CDR1 and CDR2: LNHNV and YYDKDF (reference sequence). The DNA of the CDR3 is TGTGCCACCAGCAGAGGTTCGGGCAATGAGCAGTTCTTC. It codes for CATSRGSGNEQFF.

This clonotype appeared once. This chain joins TRBV7-2 and TRBJ2-5; 14 bases are a match to TRBD2. V dropped 3 bases and J dropped 2; count of bases not matched to a gene: 2. The CDR3 is made up of 16 amino acids. The V gene's germline CDR1 is SGHTA and CDR2 FQGNSA. The CDR3, as DNA: TGTGCCAGCAGCTTGGGACTAGCGGGAGTTCAAGAGACCCAGTACTTC. As protein: CASSLGLAGVQETQYF.

The chain has TRBV12-3 or TRBV12-4 and TRBJ1-5, with D maybe TRBD1 (6 bases). Trimming shortened V by 5 bases and J by 3 bases, and 11 bases separated the two germline ends. There are 14 residues in the CDR3. The CDR3 loop reads CASSPTGFNQPQHF. CDR3 nucleotides: TGTGCCAGCAGTCCCACAGGGTTCAATCAGCCCCAGCATTTT.

This clonotype occurred a few times. The CDR3 nucleotides read TGCAGCGTTGAGGGGGGAGCCGGGGCCAACGTCCTGACTTTC. Amino acid sequence: CSVEGGAGANVLTF. V gene TRBV29-1 combines with J gene TRBJ2-6; maybe TRBD2 (6 bases). V was clipped by 3 bases and J by 4 bases, with 10 bases between them. Germline CDR1 and CDR2: SQVTM and ANQGSEA. The CDR3 runs 14 residues.